Presented here are 21 T cell receptor beta chains from one specimen sequenced in a study of T cells after yellow fever vaccination. TCRdb called the 5' RACE reads again in MiXCR, with one record for every CDR3 protein. Among fewer than 100,000 distinct CDR3 sequences listed, around 9.8% were seen once. Source: CD8+ T cells not binding an NS4B(214-222) dextramer, sorted from PBMCs, taken around 16 days after the first yellow fever vaccination. All receptors come from a man aged 18 to 29 who received the YFV17D yellow fever vaccine.

This rearrangement joins TRBV6-5 to TRBJ1-1; D ambiguous. The CDR3 sequence is 11 residues long. Germline V gives CDR1 MNHEY, CDR2 SVGAGI. Trimming pared 6 bases from V and 2 bases from J, leaving 4 bases between. CDR3 nucleotide sequence: TGTGCCAGCAGATATAACACTGAAGCTTTCTTT. Its translation is CASRYNTEAFF.

This clonotype showed up just a few times. The DNA for the CDR3 is TGTGCCAGCAGTTACTCGGGACAGAACACCGGGGAGCTGTTTTTT. Amino acids: CASSYSGQNTGELFF. The chain carries TRBV6-2 or TRBV6-3 and TRBJ2-2; D possibly corresponds to TRBD1 (6 bases). The CDR3 loop spans 15 amino acids. Deletions cut 0 bases from V and 1 base from J, with 6 bases between. Germline V gene lookup returns CDR1 MNHEY and CDR2 SVGEGT.

Many counts were recorded for this clonotype. The rearrangement uses TRBV11-2 and TRBJ2-5; D may be TRBD1 or TRBD2 (5 bases each). CDR1 is SGHAT, CDR2 FQNNGV, per germline. The CDR3 is made up of 17 amino acids. V lost 3 bases and J 3 bases, leaving 20 bases between the germline ends. CDR3 protein: CASSLGQVEVGEETQYF. CDR3 in DNA: TGTGCCAGCAGCTTGGGGCAGGTGGAGGTCGGGGAAGAGACCCAGTACTTC.

V gene TRBV6-2 or TRBV6-3 combines with J gene TRBJ1-2; no reliable D call. The CDR3 has 15 residues. Germline CDR1 reads MNHEY; CDR2 reads SVGEGT. Trimming removed 3 bases from V and 4 bases from J, with 15 bases in between. CDR3 protein: CASSYRSDRGYGYTF. The DNA for the CDR3 is TGTGCCAGCAGTTATCGCAGTGACCGTGGCTATGGCTACACCTTC.

This clonotype was counted ten times or more. The chain links TRBV6-2 or TRBV6-3 to TRBJ1-2, with 9 bases lining up with TRBD1. CDR3 length: 13 residues. CDR1 is MNHEY, CDR2 SVGEGT, per germline. V trimming: 2 bases; J trimming: 8 bases; junction bases outside the gene matches: 3. The CDR3 nucleotides read TGTGCCAGCAGTTACCGGACAGGGGAAGGCTACACCTTC. It codes for CASSYRTGEGYTF.

There are a few counts of this clonotype. The chain is built from TRBV11-2 and TRBJ2-1, with TRBD2 matching 7 bases. With V trimmed by 1 base and J by 7 bases, 4 bases remained unmatched. This CDR3 region has 14 residues. Per the germline V gene, CDR1 is SGHAT and CDR2 is FQNNGV. The CDR3 nucleotides are TGTGCCAGCAGCTTAGTAAGCGGGGCTAATGAGCAGTTCTTC. It codes for CASSLVSGANEQFF.

Here the CDR3 reads CASGHTGELFF. In nucleotides, the CDR3 is TGTGCCAGCGGGCACACCGGGGAGCTGTTTTTT. This chain joins TRBV27 and TRBJ2-2; D is ambiguous. The CDR3 is 11 residues long. Germline V lookup: CDR1 MNHEY, CDR2 SMNVEV (reference sequence). Trimming took 8 bases from V and 3 from J, leaving 4 bases between them.

This clonotype was seen more than once but under ten times. CDR3 sequence: CASSTLAGDSYNEQFF. The DNA for the CDR3 is TGTGCCAGCAGTACCTTAGCGGGGGACTCCTACAATGAGCAGTTCTTC. The chain combines TRBV6-1 with TRBJ2-1; TRBD2 matches 9 bases. V trimming: 5 bases; J trimming: 0 bases; junction bases outside the gene matches: 5. The germline V gene has CDR1 MNHNS and CDR2 SASEGT. The CDR3 consists of 16 residues.

The chain uses TRBV7-3 and TRBJ2-2; 9 positions agree with TRBD2. With V trimmed by 3 bases and J by 9 bases, 5 bases remained unmatched. Germline CDR1 is SGHTA and CDR2 is FQGTGA. The CDR3 consists of 14 residues. CDR3 region: CASSLGSGGRELFF. CDR3 nucleotides: TGTGCCAGCAGCTTGGGTAGCGGGGGCCGGGAGCTGTTTTTT.

This clonotype was counted only a few times. V is TRBV7-9 and J is TRBJ2-5, with 7 bases lining up with TRBD2. The CDR3 is 17 amino acids. Germline values: CDR1 SEHNR, CDR2 FQNEAQ (reference sequence). Trimming cost V 2 bases and J 0 bases; bases outside gene matches: 9. The CDR3 bases are TGTGCCAGCAGCTTATATGGAGCGGGGTCGTACCAAGAGACCCAGTACTTC. It yields the protein CASSLYGAGSYQETQYF.

This clonotype was seen just once. The chain combines TRBV18 with TRBJ2-5, with TRBD2 identical over 13 bases. This CDR3 has 16 residues. After removal of 3 bases from V and 2 bases from J, the junction contained 3 bases not matched to a gene. Germline CDR1 reads KGHSH; CDR2 reads LQKENI. The CDR3 nucleotides read TGTGCCAGCTCACCGACTAGCGGGGGGTGTCAAGAGACCCAGTACTTC. It is translated as CASSPTSGGCQETQYF.

In this sample, this clonotype turned up a few times. This rearrangement joins TRBV29-1 to TRBJ1-2; D is perhaps TRBD1 (5 bases). Between the trimmed V and J ends, which lost 7 bases and 4 bases, there was a span of 16 bases. The CDR3 loop spans 13 amino acids. CDR1 and CDR2 from the germline V gene are SQVTM and ANQGSEA. DNA for the CDR3: TGCAGCGCCGTGGGGGGGGATGGCTATGGCTACACCTTC. Its translation: CSAVGGDGYGYTF.

V is TRBV6-5 and J is TRBJ2-2, with a weak D call TRBD2 (6 bases). Germline V gene sequence: CDR1 MNHEY, CDR2 SVGAGI. Trimming pared 2 bases from V and 2 bases from J, leaving 9 bases between. The CDR3 covers 15 residues. As DNA, the CDR3 is TGTGCCAGCAGTTACAGGACTACAAACACCGGGGAGCTGTTTTTT. Protein sequence: CASSYRTTNTGELFF.

This clonotype showed up just a few times. The V gene is TRBV6-4, the J gene TRBJ2-3; TRBD2 matches at 14 bases. With V trimmed by 5 bases and J by 0 bases, 10 bases remained unmatched. CDR1 MRHNA and CDR2 SNTAGT come from the germline V gene. The CDR3 totals 19 residues. CDR3 DNA: TGTGCCAGCAGTCAGAATCCGGGACTAGCGGGAGTTAGCACAGATACGCAGTATTTT. Translated: CASSQNPGLAGVSTDTQYF.

Only a few counts were recorded for this clonotype. The V call is TRBV9, the J call TRBJ2-5; a weak D match, TRBD2 (7 bases). The CDR3 runs 15 residues. Germline V CDR1 and CDR2: SGDLS, YYNGEE. V lost 2 bases and J 1 base, leaving 12 bases between the germline ends. CDR3 sequence reads: CASSVTGRVQETQYF. The CDR3 coding sequence is TGTGCCAGCAGCGTTACAGGGAGGGTCCAAGAGACCCAGTACTTC.

This clonotype was observed many times. The CDR3 loop is CSVEWGQGTDTGELFF. The CDR3 DNA reads TGCAGCGTTGAATGGGGACAGGGGACGGACACCGGGGAGCTGTTTTTT. This chain connects TRBV29-1 to TRBJ2-2; 10 bases fit TRBD1. Germline V gene data show CDR1 as SQVTM and CDR2 as ANQGSEA. The CDR3 sequence is 16 residues long. The V and J ends lost 2 bases and 3 bases, in that order; junction bases with no gene match: 6.

This clonotype appeared a few times. The chain joins TRBV4-1 to TRBJ2-5; D remains ambiguous. This CDR3 comprises 15 residues. Trimming stripped 2 bases from V and 2 bases from J, with 12 bases between. Looked up from germline, CDR1 is MGHRA and CDR2 is YSYEKL. This chain's CDR3 is CASSQWASLQETQYF. In DNA, the CDR3 is TGCGCCAGCAGCCAATGGGCTTCGCTACAAGAGACCCAGTACTTC.

The chain recombines TRBV18 with TRBJ1-3; D not certain. The ends were cut back, 8 bases at V and 2 bases at J, with 4 bases in the middle. Germline lookup yields CDR1 KGHSH and CDR2 LQKENI. The CDR3 runs 11 residues. CDR3 residues: CASKTGNTIYF. In nucleotides, the CDR3 is TGTGCCAGCAAAACTGGAAACACCATATATTTT.

This clonotype was found a few times. The chain carries TRBV7-2 and TRBJ1-1; maybe TRBD1 (5 bases). The CDR3 loop spans 13 amino acids. Trimming removed 8 bases from V and 1 base from J, with 11 bases in between. Germline V gene sequence: CDR1 SGHTA, CDR2 FQGNSA. The CDR3 reads CASRPGGNTEAFF. For the CDR3, the DNA is TGTGCCAGCCGACCGGGGGGGAACACTGAAGCTTTCTTT.

The genes are TRBV11-2 and TRBJ2-1, with TRBD2 matching 10 bases. The CDR3 length is 16 residues. Trimming cost V 1 base and J 5 bases; bases outside gene matches: 5. Germline V CDR1 and CDR2: SGHAT, FQNNGV. The CDR3 loop reads CASSLGRLAGDNEQFF. DNA of the CDR3: TGTGCCAGCAGCTTAGGCCGGCTAGCGGGAGACAATGAGCAGTTCTTC.

V usage is TRBV12-3 or TRBV12-4 and J usage is TRBJ2-7; D gene ambiguous. The CDR3 runs 14 residues. Trimming removed 0 bases at V and 2 bases at J, with 8 bases between. The CDR3 DNA sequence: TGTGCCAGCAGTTTAGCGGGATTGACCTACGAGCAGTACGTC. Its protein product is CASSLAGLTYEQYV.